A selection of T cell receptor beta chains follows, all from one sample in a study of T-cell memory formation after mild COVID-19. TCRdb recomputed calls from the 5' RACE reads with MiXCR, one row per CDR3 protein. Found here are just over 350,000 distinct CDR3 sequences, about 15% of them singletons; the top ten hold about 22%. Material for sequencing was PBMCs or a T cell subset sorted from them (not recorded which). These receptor sequences come from a man aged 18 to 30 who had mild COVID-19 (a few samples of this study predate the infection). Cell type and time point are not known. Each CDR3 is given with its conserved first and last residue. The D gene is left open where the match is weak. The size field is filled for only some rows; it gives once, few, many or a size class.

DNA: TGTGCCAGCAGCCCCTGGGCGGGGGTTCCCTCTGCGCAGTATTTT; CDR3: CASSPWAGVPSAQYF; D: TRBD2; J: TRBJ2-3; V: TRBV11-2; size: .
DNA: TGTGCCAGCAGTTCCGGGACAGGGATTTACAATGAGCAGTTCTTC; CDR3: CASSSGTGIYNEQFF; D: TRBD1; J: TRBJ2-1; V: TRBV7-6; size: many
DNA: TGTGCCAGCAGCCCAGGACAAACATTCAACACCGGGGAGCTGTTTTTT; CDR3: CASSPGQTFNTGELFF; D: .; J: TRBJ2-2; V: TRBV7-2; size: few
DNA: TGCGCCAGCAGCTTGAGGGGGGCTCGACTAGCGGGCCAAGAGACCCAGTACTTC; CDR3: CASSLRGARLAGQETQYF; D: TRBD2; J: TRBJ2-5; V: TRBV5-1; size: many
DNA: TGTGCCAGCCGCCGACACAGGCGCGGGACCGACAATGAGCAGTTCTTC; CDR3: CASRRHRRGTDNEQFF; D: .; J: TRBJ2-1; V: TRBV11-2; size: few
DNA: TGTGCCAGCCACTCTGGGGCCAACGTCCTGACTTTC; CDR3: CASHSGANVLTF; D: .; J: TRBJ2-6; V: TRBV30; size: few
DNA: TGTGCCAGCAGCCCGGCGGTCACACAGACCCAGTACTTC; CDR3: CASSPAVTQTQYF; D: .; J: TRBJ2-5; V: TRBV11-3; size: .
DNA: TGTGCCAGCACCTACAGAAATGAGCAGTTCTTC; CDR3: CASTYRNEQFF; D: .; J: TRBJ2-1; V: TRBV6-6; size: .
DNA: TGTGCCAGCAGTGAACTTGTGGCCACTGAAGCTTTCTTT; CDR3: CASSELVATEAFF; D: .; J: TRBJ1-1; V: TRBV25-1; size: few
DNA: TGCGCCAGCAGCTTGGGGAGCGGGATGATAAAGGAGCAGTTCTTC; CDR3: CASSLGSGMIKEQFF; D: TRBD2; J: TRBJ2-1; V: TRBV5-1; size: once
DNA: TGTGCCAGCAGCTTGCGCCGGGACAGGGGGCGCCCTGAAGCTTTCTTT; CDR3: CASSLRRDRGRPEAFF; D: TRBD1; J: TRBJ1-1; V: TRBV7-9; size: .
DNA: TGTGCCAGCAGCTTTTTCCTAGGAGGAGGCGGGGAGGAAAAACTGTTTTTT; CDR3: CASSFFLGGGGEEKLFF; D: .; J: TRBJ1-4; V: TRBV5-4; size: .